This T cell receptor (beta chain) was retrieved from a study of cytomegalovirus exposure and HLA in healthy donors. For the study at large: The approximately 120 validation repertoires, a later analysis reported, used the same platform as the approximately 650 first-cohort repertoires.

This CDR3 comprises 15 residues. Germline CDR1 reads SGDLS; CDR2 reads YYNGEE. J gave up 4 bases and V 3 bases, and 5 bases lay outside the gene matches. Turning to this clone: Its target is not known.

Sequencing used immunoSEQ multiplex PCR; TCRdb keeps in-frame clones, though not all of them. This table has about 130,000 clones, 85% to 90% appearing once. Study-wide results and caveats: There were under 200 TCR beta chains listed as cytomegalovirus-associated. Confirmation in vitro established that three CMV-associated chains were specific for CMV antigens. Generally TCR sequences proved uncommon, though certain public TCRs appeared in numerous donors.

The sequence derives from a man aged 25 to 40 in good health and CMV-seronegative. The sample was PBMCs. V is TRBV9 and J is TRBJ2-1; TRBD2 matches at 9 bases. The CDR3 loop reads CASSDIAGVYNEQFF. In DNA, the CDR3 is TGTGCCAGCAGCGACATAGCGGGGGTGTACAATGAGCAGTTCTTC.